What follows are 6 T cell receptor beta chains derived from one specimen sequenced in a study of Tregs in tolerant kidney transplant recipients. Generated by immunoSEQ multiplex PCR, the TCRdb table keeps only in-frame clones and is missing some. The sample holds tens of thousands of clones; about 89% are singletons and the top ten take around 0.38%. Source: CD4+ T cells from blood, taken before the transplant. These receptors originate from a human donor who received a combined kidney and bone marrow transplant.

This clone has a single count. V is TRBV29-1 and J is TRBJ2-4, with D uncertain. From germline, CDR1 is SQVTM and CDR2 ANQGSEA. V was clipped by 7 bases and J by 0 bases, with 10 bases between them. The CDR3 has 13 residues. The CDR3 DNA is TGCAGCGCGAGAGAACTAGCCAAAAACATTCAGTACTTC. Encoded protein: CSARELAKNIQYF. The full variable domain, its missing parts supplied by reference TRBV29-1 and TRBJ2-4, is SAVISQKPSRDICQRGTSLTIQCQVDSQVTMMFWYRQQPGQSLTLIATANQGSEATYESGFVIDKFPISRPNLTFSTLTVSNMSPEDSSIYLCSARELAKNIQYFGAGTRLSVL.

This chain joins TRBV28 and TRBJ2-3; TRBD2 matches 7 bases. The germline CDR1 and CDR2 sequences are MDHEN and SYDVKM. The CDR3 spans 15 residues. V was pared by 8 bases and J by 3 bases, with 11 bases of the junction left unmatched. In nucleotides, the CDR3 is TGTGCCAGCCTTGAAGCGGGACGTGGGACAGATACGCAGTATTTT. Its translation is CASLEAGRGTDTQYF.

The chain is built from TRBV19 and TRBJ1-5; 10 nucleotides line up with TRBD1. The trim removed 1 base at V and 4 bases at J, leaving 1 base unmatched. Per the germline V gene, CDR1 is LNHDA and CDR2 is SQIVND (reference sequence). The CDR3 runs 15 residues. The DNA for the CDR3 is TGTGCCAGTAGTATAGGACAGGGGGCGAATCAGCCCCAGCATTTT. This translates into CASSIGQGANQPQHF.

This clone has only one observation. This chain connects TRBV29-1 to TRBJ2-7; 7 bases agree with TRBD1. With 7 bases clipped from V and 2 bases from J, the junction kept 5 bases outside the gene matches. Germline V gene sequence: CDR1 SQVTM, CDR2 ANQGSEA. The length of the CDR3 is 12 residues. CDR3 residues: CSAGTETYEQYF. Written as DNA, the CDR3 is TGCAGCGCCGGGACAGAGACCTACGAGCAGTACTTC.

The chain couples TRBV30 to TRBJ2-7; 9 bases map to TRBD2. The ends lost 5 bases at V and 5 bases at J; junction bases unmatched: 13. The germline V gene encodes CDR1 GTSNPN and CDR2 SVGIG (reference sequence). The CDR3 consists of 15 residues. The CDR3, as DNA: TGTGCCTGGGCCTCCCAAGGGGGCGGGAGGGACGAGCAGTACTTC. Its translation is CAWASQGGGRDEQYF.

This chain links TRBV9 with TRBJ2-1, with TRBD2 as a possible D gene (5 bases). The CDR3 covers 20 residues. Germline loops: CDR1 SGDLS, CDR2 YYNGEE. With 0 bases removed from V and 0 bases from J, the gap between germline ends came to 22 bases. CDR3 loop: CASSVVPTAGIRSSYNEQFF. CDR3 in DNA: TGTGCCAGCAGCGTAGTCCCTACCGCCGGGATCCGGAGCTCCTACAATGAGCAGTTCTTC.